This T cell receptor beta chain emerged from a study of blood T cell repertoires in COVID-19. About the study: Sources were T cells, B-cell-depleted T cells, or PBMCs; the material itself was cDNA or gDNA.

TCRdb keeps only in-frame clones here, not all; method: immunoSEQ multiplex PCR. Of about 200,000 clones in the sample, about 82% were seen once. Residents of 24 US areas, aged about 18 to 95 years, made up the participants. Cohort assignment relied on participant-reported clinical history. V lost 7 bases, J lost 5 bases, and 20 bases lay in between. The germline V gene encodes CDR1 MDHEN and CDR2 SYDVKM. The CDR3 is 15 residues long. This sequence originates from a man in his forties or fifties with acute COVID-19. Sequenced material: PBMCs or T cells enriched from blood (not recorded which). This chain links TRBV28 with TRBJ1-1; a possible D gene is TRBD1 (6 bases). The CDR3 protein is CASTPSGVVGTEAFF. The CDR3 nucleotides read TGTGCCAGCACCCCTTCAGGGGTAGTGGGGACTGAAGCTTTCTTT.